The source of this T cell receptor beta chain is a study of graft-versus-host responses after intestinal transplantation. The CDR3 contains 13 residues. Germline CDR1 reads SNHLY; CDR2 reads FYNNEI. The ends were cut back, 8 bases at V and 0 bases at J, with 8 bases in the middle. Findings and caveats of the study: Clonal ratios of graft-versus-host to host-versus-graft in allografts were high for patients exhibiting graft-donor T cell macrochimerism.

This clone was seen only a few times. The target antigen is unknown. Intraepithelial and lamina propria lymphocytes were released after the graft tissue was processed. Assay used: immunoSEQ multiplex PCR; TCRdb lists only in-frame clones, some missing. The sample carries about 63,000 clones, around 86% recorded once. The input for sequencing was ileum tissue, taken more than 350 days after transplant. The chain links TRBV2 to TRBJ1-3; D remains unclear. This TCR came from a human patient who received an intestinal transplant, so some T cells may come from the graft donor. CDR3 nucleotides: TGTGCCAGCCAGTCAGGCTCTGGAAACACCATATATTTT. It specifies CASQSGSGNTIYF.